This T cell receptor (beta chain) was found in a study of patients and donors after allogeneic stem cell transplantation. TCRdb passed the RT-PCR reads through MiXCR, listing each CDR3 protein once. This table has 95,000 to 120,000 distinct CDR3 sequences, 35% appearing once. CDR1 is SGHRS, CDR2 YFSETQ, per germline. This CDR3 comprises 14 residues. With 0 bases removed from V and 0 bases from J, the gap between germline ends came to 6 bases. This clonotype was seen a handful of times. Sequenced sample: blood, either unsorted or a sorted T cell fraction (not recorded which). The sequence was obtained from a human donor who was either an allogeneic HSCT recipient or a stem cell or donor lymphocyte infusion donor (not recorded which). It is not recorded whose cells these are; they may come from a transplant donor. The chain has TRBV5-1 and TRBJ1-2; D not certain. As DNA, the CDR3 is TGCGCCAGCAGCTTGGGTAGGACTAACTATGGCTACACCTTC. Translating gives CASSLGRTNYGYTF.